Below, 23 T cell receptor beta chains from the same sample are listed, as sequenced in a study of T-cell memory formation after mild COVID-19. One entry per CDR3 protein, called by TCRdb with MiXCR from the 5' RACE reads. The table has hundreds of thousands of distinct CDR3 sequences, roughly 17% seen once. The sample comprised PBMCs or a T cell subset sorted from them (not recorded which). These receptors were collected from an adult woman who had mild COVID-19 (a few samples of this study predate the infection). Cell type and time point are not known.

This clonotype was recorded a few times. The J gene is TRBJ2-3, the V gene TRBV4-2; D not resolved. Germline assignment: CDR1 LGHNA and CDR2 YNFKEQ. With 0 bases removed from V and 1 base from J, the gap between germline ends came to 8 bases. This CDR3 has 15 residues. The CDR3 bases are TGTGCCAGCAGCCAAGATAGTCGGGGCACAGATACGCAGTATTTT. Its protein is CASSQDSRGTDTQYF.

This clonotype was counted a few times. This sequence joins TRBV29-1 and TRBJ2-1; 8 nucleotides align to TRBD1. CDR3 length: 12 amino acids. The trim removed 8 bases at V and 10 bases at J, leaving 10 bases unmatched. The germline V gene has CDR1 SQVTM and CDR2 ANQGSEA. CDR3 nucleotide sequence: TGCAGCTCTGGGACAGGTCCTAGGGAGCAGTTCTTC. This encodes CSSGTGPREQFF.

J is TRBJ1-1 and V is TRBV20-1; 7 bases agree with TRBD1. J lost 1 base, V lost 0 bases, and 2 bases had no gene match. Germline CDR1 reads DFQATT; CDR2 reads SNEGSKA (reference sequence). CDR3 length: 14 residues. The CDR3 coding sequence is TGCAGTGCTAGAGACTGGACAGGGAACACTGAAGCTTTCTTT. Translation gives CSARDWTGNTEAFF.

The chain uses TRBV5-1 and TRBJ2-7; D might be TRBD1 or TRBD2, each matching 6 bases. V was pared by 0 bases and J by 7 bases, with 17 bases between. The CDR3 is 15 residues long. Germline V gene data show CDR1 as SGHRS and CDR2 as YFSETQ. CDR3 residues: CASSLGGAFGEEQYF. The CDR3 bases are TGCGCCAGCAGCTTGGGGGGGGCGTTCGGTGAAGAGCAGTACTTC.

This clonotype has only a few counts. CDR3 bases: TGCGCCAGCAGCCGAGAAGGGGGGTATGGGGCCAACGTCCTGACTTTC. Protein: CASSREGGYGANVLTF. The V and J genes are TRBV4-3 and TRBJ2-6; D possibly matches TRBD1 or TRBD2 (6 bases each). This CDR3 has 16 amino acids. Trimming took off 4 bases at V and 3 bases at J, with 13 bases between the two ends. CDR1 is LGHNA and CDR2 is YSLEER in the germline V gene.

This chain joins TRBV3-1 and TRBJ2-7, with TRBD2 matching 11 bases. CDR1 is LGHDT, CDR2 YNNKEL, per germline (reference sequence). The junction had 9 bases not matched to a gene; V was cut back by 3 bases and J by 5 bases. CDR3 size: 16 residues. The CDR3 is CASSQASSGRLNEQYF. In DNA, the CDR3 is TGTGCCAGCAGCCAGGCATCTAGCGGGAGGCTGAACGAGCAGTACTTC.

V usage is TRBV6-2 or TRBV6-3 and J usage is TRBJ2-1; D is undetermined. V lost 6 bases and J lost 9, with 15 bases in between. The CDR3 sequence is 13 residues long. Looked up from germline, CDR1 is MNHEY and CDR2 is SVGEGT. The CDR3 loop reads CASRISSIGEQFF. CDR3 sequence (DNA): TGTGCCAGCAGGATTAGCAGTATTGGTGAGCAGTTCTTC.

CDR3 nucleotides: TGCAGTGCAAGCGCTGAATGGAGGGAAAGCTACGAGCAGTACTTC. Its protein product is CSASAEWRESYEQYF. J is TRBJ2-7 and V is TRBV20-1; the D gene is possibly TRBD2 (6 bases). Germline CDR1 reads DFQATT; CDR2 reads SNEGSKA (reference sequence). V was trimmed by 6 bases and J by 3 bases, leaving 21 bases between them. The CDR3 covers 15 residues.

This clonotype has more than one count but fewer than ten. J is TRBJ2-1 and V is TRBV30; possibly TRBD1 for D (5 bases). Between the trimmed V and J ends, which lost 6 bases and 0 bases, there was a span of 18 bases. Germline V lookup: CDR1 GTSNPN, CDR2 SVGIG (reference sequence). This CDR3 has 16 residues. In DNA form, the CDR3 reads TGTGCCTGCTCCACCCAGGGTTTGGGCTCCTACAATGAGCAGTTCTTC. This encodes CACSTQGLGSYNEQFF.

This chain uses TRBV4-1 with TRBJ2-1, with a tentative D call TRBD2 (7 bases). Germline V gene lookup returns CDR1 MGHRA and CDR2 YSYEKL. The CDR3 runs 16 residues. With 3 bases removed from V and 1 base from J, the gap between germline ends came to 13 bases. CDR3 coding DNA: TGCGCCAGCAGCCATAGGGGGGGTTTATCCTACAATGAGCAGTTCTTC. Its translation: CASSHRGGLSYNEQFF.

In this sample, this clonotype turned up many times. The chain carries TRBV5-1 and TRBJ2-7, with a weak D call TRBD2 (5 bases). Germline assignment: CDR1 SGHRS and CDR2 YFSETQ. V shed 4 bases and J shed 5 bases, with 16 bases lying between them. The CDR3 is 14 amino acids. CDR3 bases: TGCGCCAGCAGCCAGCCGGGTAGGCGGGACGAGCAGTACTTC. This translates into CASSQPGRRDEQYF.

A few counts support this clonotype. The chain recombines TRBV12-3 or TRBV12-4 with TRBJ2-2; 13 positions agree with TRBD2. Trimming at V came to 4 bases and at J to 5 bases, leaving 7 bases not matched to a gene. The CDR3 contains 17 residues. The CDR3 region has the DNA TGTGCCAGCAGTTCCAGGACTAGCGGGAGAATAACCGGGGAGCTGTTTTTT. This encodes CASSSRTSGRITGELFF.

V usage is TRBV30 and J usage is TRBJ2-3, with a weak D call TRBD2 (5 bases). V was clipped by 1 base and J by 5 bases, with 13 bases between them. Germline V gene lookup returns CDR1 GTSNPN and CDR2 SVGIG (reference sequence). The CDR3 extends over 14 amino acids. The CDR3 sequence: CAWSGARGQDTQYF. The CDR3 DNA reads as TGTGCCTGGAGTGGAGCACGGGGTCAAGATACGCAGTATTTT.

This clonotype was observed a few times. One end of the junction fails to match germline, which may point to a read error. This chain uses TRBV20-1 with TRBJ2-3; D is perhaps TRBD1 or TRBD2 (5 bases each). This CDR3 is 11 amino acids long. CDR1 DFQATT and CDR2 SNEGSKA come from the germline V gene (reference sequence). CDR3 in DNA: TGCAGTGCTAGAGATCTGGGACCCCCAATATTT. The encoded protein is CSARDLGPPIF.

There are a few counts of this clonotype. The chain couples TRBV11-3 to TRBJ2-3, with 12 bases that match TRBD2. The CDR3 loop spans 18 amino acids. The V gene's germline CDR1 is SGHNT and CDR2 YENEEA. Trimming cost V 4 bases and J 3 bases; bases outside gene matches: 11. The CDR3 is CASSSPKTSGSHTDTQYF. CDR3 nucleotides: TGTGCCAGCAGCTCCCCTAAGACTAGCGGGAGTCATACAGATACGCAGTATTTT. The full variable domain, its missing parts supplied by reference TRBV11-3 and TRBJ2-3, is EAGVVQSPRYKIIEKKQPVAFWCNPISGHNTLYWYLQNLGQGPELLIRYENEEAVDDSQLPKDRFSAERLKGVDSTLKIQPAELGDSAVYLCASSSPKTSGSHTDTQYFGPGTRLTVL.

This clonotype was detected a few times. The chain has TRBV6-5 and TRBJ1-1; D is ambiguous. Germline CDR1 MNHEY, CDR2 SVGAGI. The CDR3 covers 15 residues. V was shortened by 7 bases and J by 6 bases, with 21 bases between the two germline ends. CDR3 amino acids: CASTRERAAGAEAFF. DNA for the CDR3: TGTGCCAGCACCCGAGAAAGGGCCGCGGGCGCTGAAGCTTTCTTT.

The genes are TRBV7-3 and TRBJ2-3; 9 bases are a match to TRBD1. V dropped 5 bases and J dropped 6; count of bases not matched to a gene: 9. CDR3 size: 15 residues. Germline V gene data show CDR1 as SGHTA and CDR2 as FQGTGA. CDR3 bases: TGTGCCAGCAGCCCATTAGGGGACAGGGCCGATACGCAGTATTTT. Residues: CASSPLGDRADTQYF.

As DNA, the CDR3 is TGTGCCAGCAGTCGAACCCCTGATCCCTACGAGCAGTACTTC. Protein: CASSRTPDPYEQYF. The chain joins TRBV28 to TRBJ2-7; no firm D call. Trimming left V 5 bases short and J 2 bases short, with 13 bases between. This CDR3 has 14 amino acids. From germline, CDR1 is MDHEN and CDR2 SYDVKM.

This chain connects TRBV4-3 to TRBJ2-5, with D tentatively TRBD2 (5 bases). The germline CDR1 and CDR2 sequences are LGHNA and YSLEER. The CDR3 runs to 15 residues. V lost 0 bases, J lost 0 bases, and 8 bases lay in between. In DNA form, the CDR3 reads TGCGCCAGCAGCCAAGATAGAGGGTACCAAGAGACCCAGTACTTC. Translating it yields CASSQDRGYQETQYF.

This clonotype was observed at least ten times. The chain links TRBV24-1 to TRBJ2-1, with D possibly matching TRBD1 (6 bases). Trimming took off 5 bases at V and 3 bases at J, with 13 bases between the two ends. This CDR3 is built from 15 residues. The V gene's germline CDR1 is KGHDR and CDR2 SFDVKD. The CDR3 sequence: CATSAVQGSYNEQFF. The CDR3 nucleotides read TGTGCCACCAGTGCGGTACAGGGAAGCTACAATGAGCAGTTCTTC.

The V call is TRBV7-2, the J call TRBJ2-7; 9 bases fit TRBD1. V shed 0 bases, J shed 4 bases, and the junction held 7 bases outside the gene matches. Germline-derived CDR1 and CDR2 are SGHTA and FQGNSA. The length of the CDR3 is 16 residues. CDR3 nucleotides: TGTGCCAGCAGCTTAGCTGTACAGGGGGCGCGTTACGAGCAGTACTTC. It encodes CASSLAVQGARYEQYF.

This clonotype was seen a handful of times. This sequence joins TRBV4-2 and TRBJ2-7, with TRBD2 matching over 11 bases. CDR3 size: 16 residues. The V segment lost 0 bases and the J segment 4 bases; nucleotides outside the gene matches: 5. CDR1 and CDR2 (germline): LGHNA, YNFKEQ. CDR3 coding DNA: TGTGCCAGCAGCCAAGAATGGAGGACTAGCGGGTACGAGCAGTACTTC. This sequence encodes CASSQEWRTSGYEQYF.

This clonotype was recorded many times. The rearrangement joins TRBV10-3 to TRBJ1-2; D remains unclear. The CDR3 is made up of 12 amino acids. Trimming cost V 10 bases and J 2 bases, with 11 bases left between them. Germline assignment: CDR1 ENHRY and CDR2 SYGVKD. The CDR3 sequence: CASSDGNYGYTF. CDR3 bases: TGTGCCAGTTCGGACGGGAACTATGGCTACACCTTC.